The source of this T cell receptor (beta chain) is a study of blood T cell repertoires in COVID-19. For the study at large: Material from acute and convalescent COVID-19 was sourced from the United States, Italy and Spain. PBMCs, B-cell-depleted T cells, or T cells were the source of the cDNA or gDNA that made up the material.

In germline, CDR1 is GTSNPN, CDR2 SVGIG (reference sequence). The V gene end was trimmed by 1 base and the J gene end by 2 bases; junction bases not matched to a gene: 7. This CDR3 is 16 amino acids long. As processed by the authors: Amplifying reference gene primers gave estimates of nucleated cell counts. Measured with immunoSEQ multiplex PCR; TCRdb has only the in-frame clones, and not every one. The D gene and trimming were derived from the DNA, and the V and J assignments and clone size from that table. Altogether about 60,000 clones are present, about 90% being singletons, with the ten largest covering less than 5%.

The chain is built from TRBV30 and TRBJ2-2; 7 bases agree with TRBD2. The specimen sequenced was peripheral blood. The sequence derives from a man in his 60s with acute or convalescent COVID-19. The CDR3 DNA sequence: TGTGCCTGGAGTGGTGGGCTAGCGGTTAACACCGGGGAGCTGTTTTTT. Translated: CAWSGGLAVNTGELFF.